This T cell receptor beta chain originates from a study of patients and donors after allogeneic stem cell transplantation. TCRdb itself ran the RT-PCR reads through MiXCR, one entry per CDR3 protein. The sample carries about a million distinct CDR3 sequences, 18% recorded once. CDR1 is SGHRS and CDR2 is YFSETQ in the germline V gene. CDR3 length equals 14 residues. This clonotype has ten or more counts. The junction does not match germline at one end; this may be a read error. The chain combines TRBV5-1 with TRBJ1-1; perhaps TRBD1 as D (6 bases). Sequencing was performed on blood, either unsorted or a sorted T cell fraction (not recorded which). This clonotype was obtained from a human donor who was either an allogeneic HSCT recipient or a stem cell or donor lymphocyte infusion donor (not recorded which). It is not recorded whose cells these are; they may come from a transplant donor. CDR3 region: CASSLEGGNTEAFF. CDR3 DNA: TGTGCCAGCAGCTTAGAGGGGGGGAACACTGAAGCTTTCTTT.